The rows below give T cell receptor beta chains drawn from one sample of a study of CD8 T cells in Susac syndrome. TCRdb recomputed calls from the immunoSEQ multiplex PCR reads with MiXCR, one row per CDR3 protein. The table includes some 180,000 distinct CDR3 sequences, approximately 94% detected once. Sequencing was performed on CD4+ T cells from PBMCs. Receptors originate from a human donor in good health. Both conserved end residues are part of each CDR3. A D gene is named only where the DNA matches it firmly. Clone size is stated in some rows and not others, as once, few, many or a class when expanded.

j_call v_call clone_size d_call cdr3_aa cdr3_nt
TRBJ2-1 TRBV2 - - CASSVGPPQFF TGTGCCAGCAGTGTAGGCCCTCCGCAGTTCTTC
TRBJ2-7 TRBV20-1 - TRBD2 CSATARGLASYLSSYEQYF TGCAGTGCTACGGCCAGGGGACTAGCGAGCTATTTGAGCTCCTACGAGCAGTACTTC
TRBJ2-7 TRBV20-1 once TRBD1 CSASRDRAYEQYF TGCAGTGCTAGCCGGGACAGGGCTTACGAGCAGTACTTC
TRBJ2-4 TRBV2 - - CASRSTATAKNIQYF TGTGCCAGCAGGTCGACTGCTACAGCCAAAAACATTCAGTACTTC
TRBJ2-5 TRBV9 - - CASSTSLQETQYF TGTGCCAGCAGCACAAGCCTCCAAGAGACCCAGTACTTC
TRBJ2-2 TRBV4-2 - TRBD1 CASTGYRGTGELFF TGTGCCAGCACCGGTTACAGGGGTACCGGGGAGCTGTTTTTT
TRBJ2-7 TRBV30 - TRBD1 CAWSGTGSFFEQYF TGTGCCTGGAGTGGGACAGGGAGCTTTTTCGAGCAGTACTTC
TRBJ1-1 TRBV29-1 - - CSAKGGTEAFF TGCAGCGCAAAGGGGGGAACTGAAGCTTTCTTT
TRBJ2-7 TRBV20-1 - - CSARESRFHEQYF TGCAGTGCTAGAGAGTCCCGCTTCCACGAGCAGTACTTC
TRBJ2-1 TRBV12-3/TRBV12-4 - TRBD2 CASSIGTSGRLEQFF TGTGCCAGCAGTATCGGGACTAGCGGGAGACTTGAGCAGTTCTTC
TRBJ2-6 TRBV20-1 once - CSALGGSGANVLTF TGCAGTGCATTAGGTGGTTCTGGGGCCAACGTCCTGACTTTC
TRBJ2-7 TRBV7-2 - - CASSLVAGEGYEQYF TGTGCCAGCAGCTTAGTGGCAGGGGAGGGCTACGAGCAGTACTTC
TRBJ2-5 TRBV19 - - CASSIGGETQYF TGTGCCAGTAGTATCGGAGGAGAGACCCAGTACTTC
TRBJ1-5 TRBV20-1 - - CSARDPRANQPQHF TGCAGTGCTAGAGATCCCAGGGCCAATCAGCCCCAGCATTTT
TRBJ2-3 TRBV7-2 - TRBD2 CASSLWGIGTSDTDTQYF TGTGCCAGCAGCTTATGGGGGATCGGGACTAGCGACACAGATACGCAGTATTTT
TRBJ1-5 TRBV29-1 - - CSVAQGNSNQPQHF TGCAGCGTTGCTCAGGGGAATAGCAATCAGCCCCAGCATTTT
TRBJ2-6 TRBV14 once TRBD1 CASSNRGSTNVLTF TGTGCCAGCAGCAACAGGGGATCGACCAACGTCCTGACTTTC